The rows below give T cell receptor beta chains drawn from one sample of a study of metastatic and nonmetastatic thyroid tumors. TCRdb re-processed the PCR reads through MiXCR. Counted here are over 20,000 clones, roughly a quarter occurring once; the ten biggest clones make up roughly 18%. The sequenced sample was blood. These receptors all stem from a male donor with papillary thyroid cancer or a benign thyroid nodule (not recorded which). Some clones in this sample may be carry-over from other donors' samples. Each CDR3 is given with its conserved first and last residue. The D gene is left open where the match is weak. The size of a clone is reported for some rows only, either as once, few or many, or as a class for expanded clones.

j_call clone_size v_call cdr3_length d_call cdr3_nt cdr3_aa
TRBJ2-1 many TRBV18 16 TRBD2 TGTGCCAGCTCACCACGACCGGGAGGGTATGACAATGAGCAGTTCTTC CASSPRPGGYDNEQFF
TRBJ2-5 many TRBV4-2 15 TRBD2 TGTGCCAGCAGCCTCACTAGCGCCGCCGGGGAGACCCAGTACTTC CASSLTSAAGETQYF
TRBJ1-6 many TRBV30 14 - TGTGCCTGGTGCGGTCTCTCCAGGGATTCACCCCTCCACTTT CAWCGLSRDSPLHF
TRBJ1-5 many TRBV9 15 - TGTGCCAGCAGCGTAGATGGGGGCAGCAATCAGCCCCAGCATTTT CASSVDGGSNQPQHF
TRBJ2-7 medium-sized TRBV12-3/TRBV12-4 16 TRBD2 TGTGCCAGCAGTTCTCACCCGGCCGGGGGGAGCCACGAGCAGTACTTC CASSSHPAGGSHEQYF
TRBJ2-3 many TRBV6-2/TRBV6-3 15 TRBD2 TGTGCCAGCAGTTTGACTAGCGGGAGCACAGATACGCAGTATTTT CASSLTSGSTDTQYF
TRBJ2-1 many TRBV6-1 15 - TGTGCCAGCAGGCCAGCTAGCTCGGCCTACAATGAGCAGTTCTTC CASRPASSAYNEQFF
TRBJ2-2 many TRBV4-2 15 TRBD1 TGTGCCAGCAGCTCCCGGGACAGAAACACCGGGGAGCTGTTTTTT CASSSRDRNTGELFF
TRBJ1-5 - TRBV19 16 - TGTGCCAGTACCCCGGACAGAGCATATAGCAATCAGCCCCAGCATTTT CASTPDRAYSNQPQHF
TRBJ2-4 - TRBV4-1 18 TRBD2 TGCGCCAGCAGTCAAGTCCGAGTAGCGGGAGGACCCAAAAACATTCAGTACTTC CASSQVRVAGGPKNIQYF
TRBJ1-2 medium-sized TRBV28 15 - TGTGCCAGCAGTTTATCCCCCCTCCCCGGCTATGGCTACACCTTC CASSLSPLPGYGYTF
TRBJ2-7 - TRBV7-8 13 - TGTGCCAGCAGCCCCAGGGCCGTCTACGAGCAGTACTTC CASSPRAVYEQYF
TRBJ2-1 medium-sized TRBV10-2 16 - TGCGCCAGCAGTGATCGTTCCGCAAGCTCCTACAATGAGCAGTTCTTC CASSDRSASSYNEQFF
TRBJ1-2 - TRBV6-2/TRBV6-3 15 TRBD1 TGTGCCAGCAGCGGTGGGGGACAGGGAGTTTATGGCTACACCTTC CASSGGGQGVYGYTF
TRBJ1-1 few TRBV6-6 15 - TGTGCCAGCAGTTACTCTCTCAGTTTGAACACTGAAGCTTTCTTT CASSYSLSLNTEAFF
TRBJ2-1 few TRBV11-1 13 TRBD2 TGTGTCAGCAGCTTAGCGGGGTTTCGTGAGCAGTTCTTC CVSSLAGFREQFF
TRBJ2-1 - TRBV11-2 16 - TGTGCCAGCAGCTCTCGCCAGAGCGCCTCCTACAATGAGCAGTTCTTC CASSSRQSASYNEQFF
TRBJ1-2 - TRBV4-3 15 - TGCGCCATCAGCCAAGAGGAGACCACAGGGCTTCGCTACACCTTC CAISQEETTGLRYTF
TRBJ2-3 medium-sized TRBV24-1 15 - TGTGCCACCAGTGAGACCGGGAGAAGCACAGATACGCAGTATTTT CATSETGRSTDTQYF
TRBJ2-7 many TRBV10-3 11 - TGTGCCATCAGTGAAACCTACGAGCAGTACTTC CAISETYEQYF
TRBJ2-7 - TRBV6-1 15 - TGTGCCAGCACTGCAGGAAGGGGCGTCTGGGACGAGCAGTACTTC CASTAGRGVWDEQYF
TRBJ2-2 many TRBV14 14 - TGTGCCAGCAGCTCTATCTGGAACACCGGGGAGCTGTTTTTT CASSSIWNTGELFF
TRBJ1-4 many TRBV20-1 11 - TGCAGCGTCGAATTTAATGAAAAACTGTTTTTT CSVEFNEKLFF
TRBJ2-7 medium-sized TRBV27 12 - TGTGCCACCCGTGGACCGAAATACGAGCAGTACTTC CATRGPKYEQYF
TRBJ2-5 - TRBV7-8 14 - TGTGCCAGCAGCTCTCTGGCAGGGATGTCGGCCCAGTACTTC CASSSLAGMSAQYF
TRBJ2-5 many TRBV20-1 14 - TGCAGTGCTAGACCTACAGGGCTACAAGAGACCCAGTACTTC CSARPTGLQETQYF
TRBJ2-5 - TRBV5-1 15 TRBD1 TGCGCCAGCAGCTTGTACAGGGGGCTGGAAGAGACCCAGTACTTC CASSLYRGLEETQYF
TRBJ2-7 many TRBV7-9 14 - TGTGCCAGCAGCTTAACCGTGGACAGTTACGAGCAGTACTTC CASSLTVDSYEQYF
TRBJ2-7 many TRBV18 13 - TGTGCCAGCTCACCCCTCCGGCGGTACGAGCAGTACTTC CASSPLRRYEQYF
TRBJ1-1 medium-sized TRBV6-1 13 TRBD1 TGTGCCAGCAGGAGACAGGGGAACACTGAAGCTTTCTTT CASRRQGNTEAFF
TRBJ1-1 - TRBV20-1 12 TRBD1 TGCAGTGCTAGAGATGTGGGGACAGAAGGTTTCTTT CSARDVGTEGFF
TRBJ2-4 many TRBV24-1 15 - TGTGCCACCAGTGCGAACAGAATAGCCAAAAACATTCAGTACTTC CATSANRIAKNIQYF
TRBJ2-7 few TRBV10-2 11 - TGCGCCAGCAGCCTCTCCTACGAGCAGTACTTC CASSLSYEQYF
TRBJ2-7 many TRBV6-1 16 TRBD2 TGTGCCAGCAGTGAAATCGGACTAGCGGGGTTCTACGAGCAGTACTTC CASSEIGLAGFYEQYF
TRBJ2-6 many TRBV4-2 17 TRBD1 TGTGCCAGCGCGCCAATACAGGGGAAGAGTGGGGCCAACGTCCTGACTTTC CASAPIQGKSGANVLTF